Below, 22 T cell receptor beta chains from the same sample are listed, as sequenced in a study of human T cells and chemical hapten exposure. TCRdb analysed the RACE reads with MiXCR anew, one entry per CDR3 protein. Found here are roughly 100,000 distinct CDR3 sequences, under 14% of them singletons; the top ten hold under 4%. Time point of the sample: pre-sensitization, week 0. Stated treatment: therapeutic diphenylcyclopropenone sensitization with weekly scalp DPC. The specimen comprised whole blood, sampled in connection with sensitization to the hapten diphenylcyclopropenone (DPC). All receptors derive from a woman between 55 and 75 years old with alopecia areata. Some clones in this sample may be carry-over from other donors' samples.

The V gene is TRBV5-1, the J gene TRBJ1-2, with D possibly TRBD1 on 6 matching bases. This CDR3 is built from 15 residues. Per germline, CDR1 SGHRS and CDR2 YFSETQ. The ends were cut back, 3 bases at V and 4 bases at J, with 16 bases in the middle. Here the CDR3 DNA reads TGCGCCAGCAGCTCTCAGGGGTTAAACCCCTATGGCTACACCTTC. This translates into CASSSQGLNPYGYTF.

The table lists this clonotype with a few counts. The J gene is TRBJ2-7, the V gene TRBV11-2, with D uncertain. This CDR3 region has 13 residues. CDR1 is SGHAT, CDR2 FQNNGV, per germline. Trimming cost V 5 bases and J 4 bases, with 12 bases left between them. DNA for the CDR3: TGTGCCAGCAGCCGGCATGCCAGGTACGAGCAGTACTTC. Its translation is CASSRHARYEQYF.

This clonotype was seen ten or more times. J is TRBJ2-5 and V is TRBV11-2; TRBD2 might be the D (6 bases). The CDR3 covers 14 residues. V gave up 1 base and J gave up 5 bases, with 11 bases separating them. Per germline, CDR1 SGHAT and CDR2 FQNNGV. The CDR3 sequence: CASSLGASVETQYF. The CDR3 DNA reads as TGTGCCAGCAGCTTAGGCGCTAGCGTGGAGACCCAGTACTTC.

The genes are TRBV7-9 and TRBJ1-3, with TRBD1 matching 8 bases. The germline V gene encodes CDR1 SEHNR and CDR2 FQNEAQ (reference sequence). The length of the CDR3 is 16 residues. J gave up 0 bases and V 4 bases, and 5 bases lay outside the gene matches. The CDR3 region is CASSSRGPDSGNTIYF. CDR3 bases: TGTGCCAGCAGCTCCAGGGGGCCGGACTCTGGAAACACCATATATTTT.

This clonotype appeared many times. This sequence joins TRBV10-3 and TRBJ2-7, with 7 bases fitting TRBD1. CDR1 ENHRY and CDR2 SYGVKD come from the germline V gene. The CDR3 sequence is 13 residues long. V dropped 4 bases and J dropped 2; count of bases not matched to a gene: 2. CDR3: CAISAGQPYEQYF. The CDR3 nucleotides are TGTGCCATCAGTGCGGGACAGCCCTACGAGCAGTACTTC.

The rearrangement joins TRBV11-3 to TRBJ2-6; D ambiguous. CDR3 length equals 18 residues. Deletions cut 2 bases from V and 0 bases from J, with 14 bases between. Germline CDR1 and CDR2: SGHNT and YENEEA. In DNA form, the CDR3 reads TGTGCCAGCAGCTTATCCTGGAACAGTGGCTCTGGGGCCAACGTCCTGACTTTC. Translating it yields CASSLSWNSGSGANVLTF.

This clonotype was seen repeatedly, ten times or more. V and J are TRBV10-3 and TRBJ2-7; possibly TRBD1 for D (5 bases). V was clipped by 3 bases and J by 7 bases, with 13 bases between them. Germline V gene data show CDR1 as ENHRY and CDR2 as SYGVKD. The CDR3 runs 13 residues. CDR3 in DNA: TGTGCCATCAGTGACAGGGTGGAGAGAGAGCAGTACTTC. This codes for CAISDRVEREQYF.

Note on this clonotype: The conserved final phenylalanine or tryptophan is absent from the CDR3, which likely points to a read error. The chain links TRBV5-5 to TRBJ1-1; D uncertain. The germline gives CDR1 SGHKS, CDR2 YYEKEE (reference sequence). The V and J ends lost 3 bases and 6 bases respectively, with 9 bases between them. The CDR3 is made up of 12 amino acids. CDR3 coding DNA: TGTGCCAGCAGCTCCGGGTGGGCTGAAGCTTTCATT. The encoded protein is CASSSGWAEAFI.

J is TRBJ2-5 and V is TRBV7-9, with TRBD2 matching over 9 bases. V trimming: 5 bases; J trimming: 1 base; junction bases outside the gene matches: 5. The CDR3 totals 15 residues. From germline, CDR1 is SEHNR and CDR2 FQNEAQ (reference sequence). This chain's CDR3 is CASSEGSGGQETQYF. The CDR3 DNA follows: TGTGCCAGCAGCGAAGGTAGCGGGGGCCAAGAGACCCAGTACTTC.

This clonotype turned up a few times. The chain carries TRBV11-2 and TRBJ1-1; tentatively, D is TRBD1 (5 bases). CDR1 is SGHAT, CDR2 FQNNGV, per germline. The CDR3 contains 17 residues. Trimming stripped 5 bases from V and 0 bases from J, with 19 bases between. The CDR3 region is CASSPWVDRGLNTEAFF. The CDR3 DNA follows: TGTGCCAGCAGCCCCTGGGTGGACCGGGGACTGAACACTGAAGCTTTCTTT.

The rearrangement links TRBV7-6 to TRBJ1-1; D is unclear. This CDR3 is 14 amino acids long. The germline V gene has CDR1 SGHVS and CDR2 FNYEAQ. V lost 5 bases and J lost 4, with 14 bases in between. This CDR3 reads CASSPTQPPTEAFF. The CDR3 region has the DNA TGTGCCAGCAGCCCTACACAACCCCCCACTGAAGCTTTCTTT.

This clonotype was seen ten or more times. V gene TRBV18 combines with J gene TRBJ2-7; 9 positions match TRBD1. There are 18 residues in the CDR3. With 4 bases clipped from V and 0 bases from J, the junction kept 13 bases outside the gene matches. Germline lookup yields CDR1 KGHSH and CDR2 LQKENI. The CDR3 is CASSLYPPGQGISYEQYF. The CDR3 DNA follows: TGTGCCAGCTCACTCTACCCTCCGGGACAGGGTATCTCCTACGAGCAGTACTTC.

This chain connects TRBV14 to TRBJ2-3; 10 positions agree with TRBD2. This CDR3 is built from 18 residues. The germline gives CDR1 SGHDN, CDR2 FVKESK. Trimming at V came to 0 bases and at J to 0 bases, leaving 6 bases not matched to a gene. The CDR3, as DNA: TGTGCCAGCAGCCAAGATTCAACTAGCGGGGTGAGCACAGATACGCAGTATTTT. Translating gives CASSQDSTSGVSTDTQYF.

This clonotype occurred many times. This chain joins TRBV7-2 and TRBJ2-2; perhaps D is TRBD1 or TRBD2 (7 bases each). The germline gives CDR1 SGHTA, CDR2 FQGNSA. V gave up 4 bases and J gave up 5 bases, with 17 bases separating them. The CDR3 covers 16 residues. Written as DNA, the CDR3 is TGTGCCAGCAGCTCCGGGGAGGGGGCATATACCGGGGAGCTGTTTTTT. The encoded protein is CASSSGEGAYTGELFF.

This clonotype came up a few times. This sequence joins TRBV15 and TRBJ1-2, with D tentatively TRBD1 (5 bases). Deletions cut 2 bases from V and 7 bases from J, with 8 bases between. The germline V gene encodes CDR1 LNHNV and CDR2 YYDKDF (reference sequence). The CDR3 length is 12 residues. The CDR3 DNA sequence: TGTGCCACCAGCAGACAGGGAGGTGGCTACACCTTC. The encoded protein is CATSRQGGGYTF.

The sample holds a few counts of this clonotype. The chain joins TRBV19 to TRBJ2-1; 9 bases line up with TRBD2. CDR3 length: 14 amino acids. V lost 3 bases, J lost 6 bases, and 3 bases stayed unmatched. The germline V gene has CDR1 LNHDA and CDR2 SQIVND (reference sequence). The CDR3 bases are TGTGCCAGTAGTATCGTGACTAGCGGCAATGAGCAGTTCTTC. Translated: CASSIVTSGNEQFF.

This rearrangement joins TRBV6-1 to TRBJ1-4, with D possibly TRBD1 on 6 matching bases. Germline CDR1 is MNHNS and CDR2 is SASEGT. This CDR3 has 13 residues. Trimming stripped 5 bases from V and 5 bases from J, with 9 bases between. CDR3 coding DNA: TGTGCCAGCAGTCATACAGGGAATGAAAAACTGTTTTTT. Translation: CASSHTGNEKLFF.

The chain employs TRBV6-5 and TRBJ1-1; D possibly corresponds to TRBD1 (5 bases). The CDR3 consists of 13 residues. Trimming stripped 6 bases from V and 7 bases from J, with 15 bases between. Germline-derived CDR1 and CDR2 are MNHEY and SVGAGI. The DNA for the CDR3 is TGTGCCAGCAGCTCAAGGGGTTTCGGTGAAGCTTTCTTT. This sequence encodes CASSSRGFGEAFF.

This clonotype has a handful of counts. The rearrangement links TRBV15 to TRBJ2-7; D ambiguous. This CDR3 region has 17 residues. Trimming took off 4 bases at V and 1 base at J, with 20 bases between the two ends. The germline gives CDR1 LNHNV, CDR2 YYDKDF (reference sequence). CDR3 in DNA: TGTGCCACCAGCAATCACGGAGACGGTGAAGTGTCCTACGAGCAGTACTTC. It is translated as CATSNHGDGEVSYEQYF.

This clonotype was counted many times. The V gene is TRBV7-9, the J gene TRBJ2-4; TRBD1 is a possible D gene (5 bases). Germline CDR1 is SEHNR and CDR2 is FQNEAQ (reference sequence). Trimming took 2 bases from V and 0 from J, leaving 17 bases between them. This CDR3 spans 18 amino acids. The CDR3 region is CASSLRSGAGLAKNIQYF. CDR3 sequence (DNA): TGTGCCAGCAGCTTACGGAGTGGGGCTGGGTTAGCCAAAAACATTCAGTACTTC.

The V call is TRBV30, the J call TRBJ2-2; 7 bases align to TRBD2. The CDR3 has 14 residues. Germline V gives CDR1 GTSNPN, CDR2 SVGIG (reference sequence). Trimming took 2 bases from V and 3 from J; bases not matched to a gene: 3. The CDR3 DNA reads TGTGCCTGGAGTAAGGGACTACACACCGGGGAGCTGTTTTTT. It translates to CAWSKGLHTGELFF.

In this sample, this clonotype turned up a few times. This rearrangement joins TRBV11-1 to TRBJ2-1; TRBD2 matches at 10 bases. There are 15 residues in the CDR3. The germline V gene has CDR1 SGHAT and CDR2 FQDESV (reference sequence). V lost 3 bases, J lost 7 bases, and 6 bases stayed unmatched. DNA of the CDR3: TGTGCCAGCAGCTTGCGGCTAGCGGGGGAAAATGAGCAGTTCTTC. Encoded protein: CASSLRLAGENEQFF.